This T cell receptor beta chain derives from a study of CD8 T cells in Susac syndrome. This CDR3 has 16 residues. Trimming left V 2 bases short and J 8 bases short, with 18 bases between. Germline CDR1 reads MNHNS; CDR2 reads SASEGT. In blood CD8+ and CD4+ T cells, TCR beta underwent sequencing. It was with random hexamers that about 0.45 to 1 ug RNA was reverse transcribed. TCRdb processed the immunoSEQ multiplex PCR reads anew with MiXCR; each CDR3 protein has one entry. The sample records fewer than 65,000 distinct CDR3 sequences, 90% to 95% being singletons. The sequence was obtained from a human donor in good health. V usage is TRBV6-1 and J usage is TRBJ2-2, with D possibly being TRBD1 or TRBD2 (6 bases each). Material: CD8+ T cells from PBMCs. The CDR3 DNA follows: TGTGCCAGCAGTGAACCGGTTCGTGGGGGGCCGGGGGAGCTGTTTTTT. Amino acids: CASSEPVRGGPGELFF.